The 16 T cell receptor beta chains below come from one sample, sequenced in a study of post-analysis software for immune sequencing data. Unique molecular identifiers had been added to the TCR beta cDNA libraries. A single record per CDR3 protein comes from TCRdb applying MiXCR to the PCR reads. The sample includes roughly 150,000 distinct CDR3 sequences, under 40% of them seen just once. The sample consisted of blood, taken after autologous hematopoietic stem cell transplantation. Receptors were obtained from a girl aged 10-17 years with multiple sclerosis.

As for this clonotype: A clone one base away is much larger, so this may be a read error. The chain has TRBV7-2 and TRBJ2-5; D perhaps matches TRBD2 (5 bases). The CDR3 length is 14 residues. The V gene's germline CDR1 is SGHTA and CDR2 FQGNSA. V lost 5 bases, J lost 2 bases, and 12 bases lay in between. CDR3: CASSRSPGQETQYF. Written as DNA, the CDR3 is TGTGCCAGCAGCCGGTCCCCGGGGCAAGAGACCCAGTACTTC.

Note on this clonotype: An end of the junction does not agree with germline; a read error may underlie this. The chain links TRBV20-1 to TRBJ2-1; 16 bases fit TRBD2. The germline gives CDR1 DFQATT, CDR2 SNEGSKA (reference sequence). This CDR3 is 16 amino acids long. The CDR3 nucleotides are TGCAGCGCTACTTCCCCGGGACTAGCGGGAGGGGGGGAGCAGTTCTTC. Translating gives CSATSPGLAGGGEQFF.

This clonotype was observed a handful of times. The V call is TRBV5-1, the J call TRBJ2-5, with D possibly matching TRBD2 (5 bases). Germline V gives CDR1 SGHRS, CDR2 YFSETQ. The CDR3 is 16 amino acids. The V end lost 1 base, the J end lost 2 bases, and 15 bases lay between the germline ends. Here the CDR3 DNA reads TGCGCCAGCAGCTTGCAGCCCGGGAACCTTCAAGAGACCCAGTACTTC. Its translation: CASSLQPGNLQETQYF.

CDR3: CASSLGARTDTQYF. The CDR3 DNA follows: TGCGCCAGCAGCTTGGGTGCCCGCACAGATACGCAGTATTTT. This sequence joins TRBV5-1 and TRBJ2-3; D ambiguous. There are 14 residues in the CDR3. Trimming pared 0 bases from V and 1 base from J, leaving 6 bases between. Germline V lookup: CDR1 SGHRS, CDR2 YFSETQ.

This clonotype was seen a handful of times. The genes are TRBV4-1 and TRBJ2-1; D is possibly TRBD2 (6 bases). V gave up 0 bases and J gave up 9 bases, with 18 bases separating them. Per the germline V gene, CDR1 is MGHRA and CDR2 is YSYEKL. This CDR3 region has 16 residues. Written as DNA, the CDR3 is TGCGCCAGCAGCCAAGATCCAGAGACGGGGGAAGGTGAGCAGTTCTTC. Its protein is CASSQDPETGEGEQFF.

The chain carries TRBV28 and TRBJ1-1; no definite D call. V was clipped by 2 bases and J by 1 base, with 8 bases between them. Germline V gene lookup returns CDR1 MDHEN and CDR2 SYDVKM. CDR3 length equals 14 residues. CDR3 in amino acids: CASSLTVTNTEAFF. The DNA of the CDR3 is TGTGCCAGCAGTTTAACAGTCACGAACACTGAAGCTTTCTTT.

The gene calls are TRBV28 and TRBJ2-7; perhaps TRBD2 as D (6 bases). CDR1 MDHEN and CDR2 SYDVKM come from the germline V gene. V lost 7 bases, J lost 5 bases, and 15 bases lay in between. This CDR3 has 13 residues. The CDR3 loop reads CASTWAGGNEQYF. For the CDR3, the DNA is TGTGCCAGCACCTGGGCTGGAGGGAACGAGCAGTACTTC.

This clonotype has more than one count but fewer than ten. The J gene is TRBJ2-6, the V gene TRBV29-1, with D uncertain. The germline gives CDR1 SQVTM, CDR2 ANQGSEA. Trimming removed 1 base at V and 0 bases at J, with 13 bases between. The CDR3 totals 17 residues. In DNA, the CDR3 is TGCAGCGTTGAAGTCGGAAGGGCCCACTCTGGGGCCAACGTCCTGACTTTC. It encodes CSVEVGRAHSGANVLTF.

This chain uses TRBV28 with TRBJ2-4, with 8 bases lining up with TRBD1. TRBJ2-7 explains the end of the DNA better; the J call may be wrong. Germline CDR1 reads MDHEN; CDR2 reads SYDVKM. The CDR3 consists of 15 residues. The CDR3 here is CASSSPGTGHYEQYF. The CDR3 region has the DNA TGTGCCAGCAGTTCGCCCGGGACAGGCCACTACGAGCAGTACTTC.

Concerning this clonotype itself: Compared with germline, one end of the junction differs, possibly owing to a read error. CDR3 in amino acids: CASRLGGGGSYNEQFF. The CDR3 DNA sequence: TGTGCCAGCAGGTTAGGTGGCGGGGGCTCCTACAATGAGCAGTTCTTC. V gene TRBV12-3 or TRBV12-4 combines with J gene TRBJ2-1, with TRBD2 identical over 7 bases. The length of the CDR3 is 16 residues.

The J gene is TRBJ2-7, the V gene TRBV6-1; D is unclear. The CDR3 is 13 residues long. The V and J ends lost 6 bases and 0 bases respectively, with 9 bases between them. From germline, CDR1 is MNHNS and CDR2 SASEGT. CDR3 protein: CASRGFTSYEQYF. DNA for the CDR3: TGTGCCAGCAGGGGATTTACCTCCTACGAGCAGTACTTC.

This clonotype was picked up one time. The chain employs TRBV7-9 and TRBJ2-1; weak D call: TRBD2 (6 bases). The CDR3 loop spans 15 amino acids. The germline gives CDR1 SEHNR, CDR2 FQNEAQ (reference sequence). Trimming cost V 4 bases and J 6 bases, with 16 bases left between them. The CDR3: CASSSPLGTPNEQFF. Here the CDR3 DNA reads TGTGCCAGCAGCTCTCCCCTTGGGACTCCCAATGAGCAGTTCTTC.

The table lists this clonotype with a count of one. The chain employs TRBV5-1 and TRBJ2-5; the match to TRBD2 covers 12 bases. CDR1 is SGHRS, CDR2 YFSETQ, per germline. J was trimmed by 2 bases and V by 4 bases; bases with no gene match: 6. The CDR3 has 16 amino acids. As DNA, the CDR3 is TGCGCCAGCAGCAAAGGCGGACTAGCGGGGCAAGAGACCCAGTACTTC. Its translation: CASSKGGLAGQETQYF.

The sample holds a few counts of this clonotype. The CDR3 DNA sequence: TGCAGTGCTAGGGGCCCTTTTAGCGGGAGGGGTCACAATGAGCAGTTCTTC. Its translation is CSARGPFSGRGHNEQFF. The chain recombines TRBV20-1 with TRBJ2-1; 11 bases map to TRBD2. The CDR3 extends over 17 amino acids. The germline V gene encodes CDR1 DFQATT and CDR2 SNEGSKA (reference sequence). The J segment lost 5 bases and the V segment lost 3 bases, leaving 12 bases of the junction unmatched.

This chain links TRBV7-2 with TRBJ2-5; 8 bases are shared with TRBD2. The V segment lost 5 bases and the J segment 3 bases; nucleotides outside the gene matches: 17. The CDR3 is 18 residues long. Germline assignment: CDR1 SGHTA and CDR2 FQGNSA. The CDR3 loop is CASSPGLRSGGGKETQYF. CDR3 nucleotides: TGTGCCAGCAGCCCTGGTTTGAGGAGCGGGGGCGGGAAAGAGACCCAGTACTTC.

The chain recombines TRBV5-6 with TRBJ2-1, with no clear D. Trimming left V 0 bases short and J 9 bases short, with 10 bases between. CDR1 and CDR2 (germline): SGHDT, YYEEEE. The CDR3 length is 13 residues. CDR3 sequence (DNA): TGTGCCAGCAGCTTGGAGGCCCCCGGTGAGCAGTTCTTC. Its protein product is CASSLEAPGEQFF.